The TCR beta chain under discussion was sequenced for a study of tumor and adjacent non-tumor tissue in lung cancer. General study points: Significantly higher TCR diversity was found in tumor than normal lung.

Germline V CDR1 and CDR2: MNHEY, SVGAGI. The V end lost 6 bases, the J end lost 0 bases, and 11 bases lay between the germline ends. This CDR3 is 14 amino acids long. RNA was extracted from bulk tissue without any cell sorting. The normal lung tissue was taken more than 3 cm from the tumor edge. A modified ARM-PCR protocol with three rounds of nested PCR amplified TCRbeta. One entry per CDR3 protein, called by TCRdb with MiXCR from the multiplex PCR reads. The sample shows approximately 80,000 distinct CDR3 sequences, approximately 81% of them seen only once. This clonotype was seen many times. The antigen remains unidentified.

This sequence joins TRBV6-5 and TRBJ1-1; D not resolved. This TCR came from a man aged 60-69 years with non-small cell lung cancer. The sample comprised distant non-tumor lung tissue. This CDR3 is CASRTGSMNTEAFF. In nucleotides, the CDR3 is TGTGCCAGCAGAACCGGTAGTATGAACACTGAAGCTTTCTTT.